This TCR beta chain was sequenced for a study of T cell responses to AZD1222 COVID-19 vaccine (dated by TCRdb to about 2021). Study-wide context: AZD1222 recipients given second doses at about 4 weeks or at about 12 weeks were pooled, since spike-specific TCR depth and breadth were not found to differ between the two schedules. TCR sequencing covered 230 or so trial participants: 200 to 220 given two doses of AZD1222 and 26 given two doses of MenACWY control vaccine. Enrollment into the trials was organized by age into subgroups of 18-55, 56-69 and 70-plus years, and those subgroups contained roughly 140, 27 and 60 TCR-sequenced participants, respectively.

Overall study results and their limits: Most participants were white British and females outnumbered males, and the authors suggested that clonal diversity may have been underestimated. After two AZD1222 doses, spike-specific TCR breadth and depth were significantly higher than at day 0 and than in MenACWY recipients. Because no day 14 peak-response samples were available, repertoires were characterized only after the peak T cell response. Only six AZD1222 recipients were SARS-CoV-2 seropositive at baseline, limiting conclusions about previously exposed vaccinees. The 56-69-year group was small, and its depth increase did not reach significance, likely because of low power. Vaccine-associated CD4 TCRs spanned the whole spike protein, with dominant responses in regions 160-218 and 743-854. Nearly half of unique spike-specific TCRs reportedly recognized epitopes outside regions mutated in the B.1.351 and B.1.1.7 variants.

Read against the paper, the sample's time point label means: baseline before first vaccination. The vaccinee samples were drawn from two UK trials, COV001 and COV002, one of which was a single-blind randomized controlled phase 2/3 trial testing AZD1222 (ChAdOx1 nCoV-19) in healthy adults. For TCRbeta chain sequencing, PBMC samples were collected from trial participants at day 0 and at day 28 after the second dose. This clone has a single count. It lacks a known antigen. Qualities for individual bases were not recorded, and no much larger clone is one base off. The CDR3 regions of human TCRbeta chains were subjected to immunosequencing. The study's processing was this. Repertoire TCRs were checked for matches against a reference library of SARS-CoV-2-specific TCRs that had been generated using the MIRA antigen-specificity platform. Breadth meant the fraction of unique TCRs that were SARS-CoV-2-associated, whereas depth meant the fraction of total T cells that were SARS-CoV-2-associated. Using the MIRA data, every spike-specific TCR was mapped to the spike region that the TCR reacted to and assigned to either a CD4 or a CD8 class. Log10-transformed breadth and depth values were compared by one-way ANOVA with Sidak's multiple comparisons tests. TCRdb limited this immuneACCESS table to in-frame rearrangements with V and J called. A share of clones is missing; checked studies link under half to unresolved V genes, and the rest is unexplained. The DNA was the basis for D and trimming; V, J and clone size are from that table. This sample is represented by around 97,000 clones; approximately 88% of them were singletons. The ten largest clones add up to roughly 20% of the sample.

V gives up 6 bases and J gives up 4 bases, and the segment between their germline ends measures 14 bases. CDR1 and CDR2, looked up from the germline V gene, are SGHRS and YFSETQ. The CDR3, from cysteine to phenylalanine, totals 14 residues. Only the CDR3 DNA stays, 42 bases, in frame from base 1. This TCR was sampled from an adult in good health. The sequences come from peripheral blood, collected on day 0 of AZD1222 vaccination. The sequence is built from TRBV5-1 and TRBJ1-3; no D gene is confidently identified. The CDR3 reads as follows: CASTPNGVGNTIYF. The base sequence is TGCGCCAGCACCCCAAACGGGGTAGGAAACACCATATATTTT. The full variable domain, completed from the reference TRBV5-1 and TRBJ1-3 proteins outside the CDR3, reads KAGVTQTPRYLIKTRGQQVTLSCSPISGHRSVSWYQQTPGQGLQFLFEYFSETQRNKGNFPGRFSGRQFSNSRSEMNVSTLELGDSALYLCASTPNGVGNTIYFGEGSWLTVV.